This entry is about one T cell receptor beta chain. Its matching antigen is unknown. This sample was taken from a study of cytomegalovirus exposure and HLA in healthy donors. Notes on the study in general: According to an earlier analysis, most TCR beta V segments yielded productive rearrangements about 90% or about 30% of the time. High specificity and sensitivity for cytomegalovirus status were reported for the classifier. Serostatus for CMV was the only available immune exposure information.

The PCR ran on 60 Vbeta and 13 Jbeta primers. This table comes from immunoSEQ multiplex PCR, and its TCRdb copy is limited to in-frame clones, with some not included. The table has more than 85,000 clones, roughly 79% seen once. The CDR3 length is 18 residues. Trimming pared 2 bases from V and 1 base from J, leaving 21 bases between. The germline CDR1 and CDR2 sequences are SGHDT and YYEEEE. The TCR originated in a woman aged 30 to 39 in good health and CMV-seronegative. The rearrangement joins TRBV5-6 to TRBJ1-2; D is perhaps TRBD1 (5 bases). The sample comprised PBMCs. CDR3 loop: CASSLLRDGRLINYGYTF. CDR3 coding DNA: TGTGCCAGCAGCTTACTCCGGGACGGGAGATTGATTAACTATGGCTACACCTTC.